This TCR beta chain emerged from a study of blood T cells in healthy people across ages. Findings of the study overall: A roughly linear fall in TCR beta diversity per million T cells was seen with increasing age.

Concerning this clonotype: Its antigen is not known.

V dropped 11 bases and J dropped 1 base, with 11 bases sitting between them. There are 12 residues in the CDR3. Germline CDR1 is MDHEN and CDR2 is SYDVKM. Using a J-beta primer mix together with a sample-barcoded 5' primer, a second PCR was run for about 6 to 11 cycles. TCRdb redid the calling of the 5' RACE reads with MiXCR, one entry per CDR3 protein. The profile covers some 800,000 distinct CDR3 sequences, with 25% appearing a single time and roughly 3.5% taken by the ten largest. This same sample was also taken into another study, of T cells of mothers and their children.

Material for sequencing was blood. The rearrangement joins TRBV28 to TRBJ1-2; D is unclear. This sequence originates from a boy between 10 and 17 years old in good health. The CDR3 is CASAGINYGYTF. The DNA of the CDR3 is TGTGCCTCCGCCGGCATTAACTATGGCTACACCTTC.